One and the same sample provided the 2 T cell receptor beta chains below, sequenced in a study of blood T cell repertoires in COVID-19. Profiled with immunoSEQ multiplex PCR; TCRdb holds only in-frame clones, not every one. Among approximately 300,000 clones listed, almost 90% were seen once. The sequenced material came from peripheral blood. The receptors were gathered from a woman aged 35 to 49 with COVID-19, enrolled during active disease.

The chain employs TRBV3-1 (or the pseudogene TRBV3-2) and TRBJ2-7; D possibly corresponds to TRBD1 (5 bases). Germline V gives CDR1 LGHDT, CDR2 YNNKEL (reference sequence). The germline V and J ends were trimmed by 0 bases and 9 bases, with 12 bases remaining between them. The CDR3 spans 13 residues. CDR3 bases: TGTGCCAGCAGCCAAGAAAGGGGTCAATCGCAGTACTTC. This encodes CASSQERGQSQYF.

To note about this clone: Distinct nucleotide sequences in the sample also encode this CDR3. The rearrangement uses TRBV11-3 and TRBJ2-7; TRBD2 is a possible D gene (5 bases). Trimming removed 0 bases from V and 2 bases from J, with 5 bases in between. Germline-derived CDR1 and CDR2 are SGHNT and YENEEA. CDR3 length: 13 amino acids. This chain's CDR3 is CASSLDGTYEQYF. The CDR3 DNA follows: TGTGCCAGCAGCTTAGACGGGACCTACGAGCAGTACTTC. The full variable domain, rest sourced from reference TRBV11-3 and TRBJ2-7, is EAGVVQSPRYKIIEKKQPVAFWCNPISGHNTLYWYLQNLGQGPELLIRYENEEAVDDSQLPKDRFSAERLKGVDSTLKIQPAELGDSAVYLCASSLDGTYEQYFGPGTRLTVT.